This TCR beta chain is drawn from a study of blood T cell repertoires in COVID-19. Study at large: COVID-19 samples, acute and convalescent, were from the United States, Italy and Spain. PBMCs, B-cell-depleted T cells, or T cells were the source of the cDNA or gDNA that made up the material.

Authors' data handling: Amplification of reference gene primers was used by the study to estimate nucleated cell counts. Using immunoSEQ multiplex PCR, the repertoire was profiled, and TCRdb retains in-frame clones only, with some absent. D and trimming were read from the DNA, whereas the V and J calls and clone size are those reported in that table. This sample has just over 150,000 clones, with around 85% found just once. V trimming: 2 bases; J trimming: 2 bases; junction bases outside the gene matches: 8. The CDR3 has 17 residues. From germline, CDR1 is SGHNT and CDR2 YYREEE (reference sequence). The rearrangement uses TRBV5-4 and TRBJ2-5, with TRBD2 identical over 11 bases. The TCR comes from a woman aged 70-85 years with acute or convalescent COVID-19. Sequenced sample: peripheral blood. The CDR3 loop is CASSFFTGLAEQETQYF. The CDR3 nucleotides are TGTGCCAGCAGCTTCTTTACGGGACTAGCGGAACAAGAGACCCAGTACTTC.